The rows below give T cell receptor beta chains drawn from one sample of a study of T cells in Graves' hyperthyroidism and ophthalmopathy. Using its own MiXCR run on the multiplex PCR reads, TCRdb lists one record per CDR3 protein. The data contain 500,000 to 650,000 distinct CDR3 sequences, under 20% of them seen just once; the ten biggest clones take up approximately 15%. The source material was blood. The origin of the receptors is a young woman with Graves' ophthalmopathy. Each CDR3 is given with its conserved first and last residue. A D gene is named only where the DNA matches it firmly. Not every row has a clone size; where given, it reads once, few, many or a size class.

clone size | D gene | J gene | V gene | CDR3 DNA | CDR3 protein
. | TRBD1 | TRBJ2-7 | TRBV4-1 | TGCGCCAGCAGCCCAGATGGGGACAGGGGTGCCTACGAGCAGTACTTC | CASSPDGDRGAYEQYF
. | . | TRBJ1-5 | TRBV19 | TGTGCCAGTAGTAAACAGGGACATAGCAATCAGCCCCAGCATTTT | CASSKQGHSNQPQHF
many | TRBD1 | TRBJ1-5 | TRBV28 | TGTGCCAGCAGTTTTGGGGTCCTCAGGGGGGTGGGCAATCAGCCCCAGCATTTT | CASSFGVLRGVGNQPQHF
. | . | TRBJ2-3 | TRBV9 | TGTGCCAGCAGCGTAGCCCTATCCGATACGCAGTATTTT | CASSVALSDTQYF
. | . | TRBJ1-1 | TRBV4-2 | TGTGCCAGCAGCCCAAGATCGCACAGGGCGAAAGCTTTCTTT | CASSPRSHRAKAFF
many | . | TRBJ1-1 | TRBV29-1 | TGCAGCGTTTCGTCTGTCTTCACTGAAGCTTTCTTT | CSVSSVFTEAFF
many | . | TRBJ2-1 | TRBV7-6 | TGTGCCAGCAGCTCCCAGGGCCAGGGATCCTACAATGAGCAGTTCTTC | CASSSQGQGSYNEQFF
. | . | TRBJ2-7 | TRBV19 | TGTGCCAGTACCCTCCGTGCGGTGGGAGGCTACGAGCAGTACTTC | CASTLRAVGGYEQYF
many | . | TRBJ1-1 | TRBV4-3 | TGCGCCAGCAGCCAAGGTGAAGATTCCCTTGAAGCTTTCTTT | CASSQGEDSLEAFF
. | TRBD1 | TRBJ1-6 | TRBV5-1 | TGTGCCAGCAGCTTGGTAGGGGACAGGTCTGATTCACCCCTCCACTTT | CASSLVGDRSDSPLHF
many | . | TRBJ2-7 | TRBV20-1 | TGCAGTGCTAGAGATCGGGGGAGGAGCTCCTACGAGCAGTACTTC | CSARDRGRSSYEQYF
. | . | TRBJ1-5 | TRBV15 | TGTGCCATCGGACATCAGCCCCAGCATTTT | CAIGHQPQHF
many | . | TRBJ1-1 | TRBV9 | TGTGCCAGCAGCGTAGGGGTCGGATTGAACACTGAAGCTTTCTTT | CASSVGVGLNTEAFF
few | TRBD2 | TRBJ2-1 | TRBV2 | TGTGCCAGCAAAACTAGCGGGATCTGGAATGAGCAGTTCTTC | CASKTSGIWNEQFF
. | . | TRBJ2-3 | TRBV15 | TGTGCCACCAGCGGCGACAGGGGAGGGACAGATACGCAGTATTTT | CATSGDRGGTDTQYF
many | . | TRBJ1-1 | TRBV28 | TGTGCCAGCAGTTACAGACTGAACACTGAAGCTTTCTTT | CASSYRLNTEAFF
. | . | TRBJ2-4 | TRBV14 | TGTGCCAGCAGCCAAGGTGTGGGAAGAATGGGTCTAGCCAAAAACATTCAGTACTTC | CASSQGVGRMGLAKNIQYF
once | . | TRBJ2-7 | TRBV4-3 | TGCGCCAGCAGCACGGACCACCGCTACGAGCAGTACTTC | CASSTDHRYEQYF
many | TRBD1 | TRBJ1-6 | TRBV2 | TGTGCCACCGGACAGGCGCCCAATTCACCCCTCCACTTT | CATGQAPNSPLHF
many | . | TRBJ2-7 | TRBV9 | TGTGCCAGCAGCGTAGACCGGGACCGCTCCTACGAGCAGTACTTC | CASSVDRDRSYEQYF
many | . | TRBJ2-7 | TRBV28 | TGTGCCAGCAGTCCCCAGAGTTTTGGGAAGAGCTCCTACGAGCAGTACTTC | CASSPQSFGKSSYEQYF
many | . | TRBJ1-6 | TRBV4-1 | TGCGCCAGCAGCCAGGCTAGGACTTCACCCCTCCACTTT | CASSQARTSPLHF
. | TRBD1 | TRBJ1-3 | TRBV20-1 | TGCAGTGCTAGGACAGGGGGCACGCCTAAGGGGTTCGAATCGGGTGGAAACACCATATATTTT | CSARTGGTPKGFESGGNTIYF
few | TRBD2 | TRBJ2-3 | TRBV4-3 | TGCGCCAGCAGCCCCGGGACTAGCGAACGGGTAGATACGCAGTATTTT | CASSPGTSERVDTQYF
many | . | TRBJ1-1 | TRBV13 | TGTGCCAGCAGCTTTTGGGGGGGGACTGAAGCTTTCTTT | CASSFWGGTEAFF
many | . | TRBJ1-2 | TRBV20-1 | TGCAGTGCCCAGGACTACAGGGATTATGGCTACACCTTC | CSAQDYRDYGYTF
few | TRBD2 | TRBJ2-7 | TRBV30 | TGTGCCTGGAGGACGGGGGGGACCTACGAGCAGTACTTC | CAWRTGGTYEQYF
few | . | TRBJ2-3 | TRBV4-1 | TGCGCCAGCAGCGACCTGGGGCGGAGCGGCGTAGGCACAGATACGCAGTATTTT | CASSDLGRSGVGTDTQYF
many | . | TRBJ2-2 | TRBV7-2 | TGTGCCAGCAGCCCAAGGGGGGTCGGGGAGCTGTTTTTT | CASSPRGVGELFF
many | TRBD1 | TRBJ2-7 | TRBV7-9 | TGTGCCAGCAGCTTAGATTGGACAGGGATCGAGCAGTACTTC | CASSLDWTGIEQYF
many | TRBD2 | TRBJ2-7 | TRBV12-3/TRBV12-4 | TGTGCCAGCAGTTACGGCGGGAGTTACGAGCAGTACTTC | CASSYGGSYEQYF
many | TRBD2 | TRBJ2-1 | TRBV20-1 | TGCAGTGCTGTAGCGGGAGGGGATGAGCAGTTCTTC | CSAVAGGDEQFF
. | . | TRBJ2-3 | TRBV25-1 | TGTGCCAGCAGTTCTGGGAACGGAGGCGATACGCAGTATTTT | CASSSGNGGDTQYF
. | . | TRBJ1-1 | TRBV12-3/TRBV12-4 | TGTGCCAGCAAGTACTTGACCGGGACGGTGAACACTGAAGCTTTCTTT | CASKYLTGTVNTEAFF
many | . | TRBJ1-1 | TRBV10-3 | TGTGCCATCAGTGAGGGGGTGTACACTGAAGCTTTCTTT | CAISEGVYTEAFF
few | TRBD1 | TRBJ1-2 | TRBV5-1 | TGCGCCAGCAGCTTCGGACAGGGGGCTAACTATGGCTACACCTTC | CASSFGQGANYGYTF